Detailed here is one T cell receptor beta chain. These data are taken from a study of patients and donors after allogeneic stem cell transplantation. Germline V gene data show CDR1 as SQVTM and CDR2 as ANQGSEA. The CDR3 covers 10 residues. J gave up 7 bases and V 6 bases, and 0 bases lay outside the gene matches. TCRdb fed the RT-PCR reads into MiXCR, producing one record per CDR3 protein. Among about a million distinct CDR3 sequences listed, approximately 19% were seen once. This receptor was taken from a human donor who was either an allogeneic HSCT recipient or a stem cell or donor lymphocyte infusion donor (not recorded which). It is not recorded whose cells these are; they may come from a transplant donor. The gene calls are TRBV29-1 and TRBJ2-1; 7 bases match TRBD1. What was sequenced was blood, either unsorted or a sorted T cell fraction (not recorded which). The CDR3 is CSVGQNEQFF. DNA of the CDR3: TGCAGCGTGGGACAGAATGAGCAGTTCTTC.